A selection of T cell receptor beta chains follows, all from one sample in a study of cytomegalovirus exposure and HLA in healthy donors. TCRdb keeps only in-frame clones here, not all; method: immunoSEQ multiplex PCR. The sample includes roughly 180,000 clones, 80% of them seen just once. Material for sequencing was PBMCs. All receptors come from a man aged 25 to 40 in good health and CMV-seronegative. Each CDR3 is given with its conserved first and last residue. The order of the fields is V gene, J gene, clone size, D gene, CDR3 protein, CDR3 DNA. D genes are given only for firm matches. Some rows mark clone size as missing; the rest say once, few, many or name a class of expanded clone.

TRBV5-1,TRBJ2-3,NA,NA,CASTPGGILDTQYF,TGCGCCAGCACCCCCGGAGGGATTCTCGATACGCAGTATTTT
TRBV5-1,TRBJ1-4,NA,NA,CASRGQEDEKLFF,TGCGCCAGCAGGGGCCAGGAGGATGAAAAACTGTTTTTT
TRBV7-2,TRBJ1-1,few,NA,CASSLAAGLDTEAFF,TGTGCCAGCAGCTTAGCTGCAGGGCTCGACACTGAAGCTTTCTTT
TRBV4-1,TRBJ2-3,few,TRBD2,CASSQLQPSPPSGRSDTQYF,TGCGCCAGCAGCCAATTACAGCCAAGTCCCCCCAGCGGGAGGTCAGATACGCAGTATTTT
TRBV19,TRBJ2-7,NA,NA,CASLSTSTYEQYF,TGTGCCAGCCTATCCACTAGCACCTACGAGCAGTACTTC
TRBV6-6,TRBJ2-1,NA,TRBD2,CASSYVSGSWNEQFF,TGTGCCAGCAGTTACGTTAGCGGGAGCTGGAATGAGCAGTTCTTC
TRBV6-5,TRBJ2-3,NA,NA,CASSEDSSTDTQYF,TGTGCCAGCAGTGAGGACAGTAGCACAGATACGCAGTATTTT
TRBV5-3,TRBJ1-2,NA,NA,CARSLSSATNYGYTF,TGTGCCAGAAGCTTGAGCTCTGCTACTAACTATGGCTACACCTTC
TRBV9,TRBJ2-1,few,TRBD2,CASSVEGLAGGGEQFF,TGTGCCAGCAGCGTAGAGGGCCTAGCGGGAGGCGGGGAGCAGTTCTTC
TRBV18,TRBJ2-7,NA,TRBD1,CASSPRTSGQGKYEQYF,TGTGCCAGCTCACCAAGGACCTCGGGACAGGGCAAGTACGAGCAGTACTTC
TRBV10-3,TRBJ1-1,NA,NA,CAISEHTEAFF,TGTGCCATCAGTGAACATACTGAAGCTTTCTTT
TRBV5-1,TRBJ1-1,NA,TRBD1,CASSYGTGGSLEQVEAKNTEAFF,TGCGCCAGCAGCTATGGGACAGGGGGCAGTCTGGAACAAGTGGAAGCGAAGAACACTGAAGCTTTCTTT
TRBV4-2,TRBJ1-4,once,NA,CASSQGVYSGGEKLFF,TGTGCCAGCAGCCAAGGGGTTTACAGCGGCGGTGAAAAACTGTTTTTT
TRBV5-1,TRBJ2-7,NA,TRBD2,CASSLAAGGPDEQYF,TGCGCCAGCAGCTTGGCAGCGGGAGGGCCTGACGAGCAGTACTTC
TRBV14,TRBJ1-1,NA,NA,CASSQLTGNTEAFF,TGTGCCAGCAGCCAGCTAACAGGGAACACTGAAGCTTTCTTT
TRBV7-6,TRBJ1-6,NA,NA,CASSGPGGFGNSPLHF,TGTGCCAGCAGCGGCCCCGGGGGTTTCGGTAATTCACCCCTCCACTTT
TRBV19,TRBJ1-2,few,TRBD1,CASIPGTGVNYGYTF,TGTGCCAGTATCCCCGGGACAGGGGTTAACTATGGCTACACCTTC
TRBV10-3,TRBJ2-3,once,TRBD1,CAISELGQGSPTDTQYF,TGTGCCATCAGTGAGTTGGGACAGGGGTCCCCCACAGATACGCAGTATTTT
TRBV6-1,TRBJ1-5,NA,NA,CASSEALRGNRQPQHF,TGTGCCAGCAGTGAGGCCTTAAGGGGCAATAGGCAGCCCCAGCATTTT
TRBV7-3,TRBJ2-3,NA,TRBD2,CASSFTGGGTDTQYF,TGTGCCAGCAGCTTCACGGGAGGTGGCACAGATACGCAGTATTTT
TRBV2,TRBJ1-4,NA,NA,CASSESSGGEKLFF,TGTGCCAGCAGTGAATCTAGCGGGGGCGAAAAACTGTTTTTT
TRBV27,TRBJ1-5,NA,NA,CASSTRRASNQPQHF,TGTGCCAGCAGTACCCGGCGGGCTAGCAATCAGCCCCAGCATTTT
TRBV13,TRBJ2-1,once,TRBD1,CASSSEGDRGGDEQFF,TGTGCCAGCAGCTCGGAGGGGGACAGGGGAGGCGATGAGCAGTTCTTC
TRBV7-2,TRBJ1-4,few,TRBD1,CASRESGGRVEKLFF,TGTGCCAGCAGAGAATCAGGGGGGCGGGTTGAAAAACTGTTTTTT
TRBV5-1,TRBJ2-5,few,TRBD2,CASSQGLAGVQETQYF,TGCGCCAGCAGCCAGGGACTAGCGGGGGTTCAAGAGACCCAGTACTTC
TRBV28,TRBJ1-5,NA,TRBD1,CASSTRGLGNQPQHF,TGTGCCAGCAGCACAAGGGGGCTCGGCAATCAGCCCCAGCATTTT
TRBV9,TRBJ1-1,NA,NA,CASSVGLNTNMNTEAFF,TGTGCCAGCAGCGTAGGTTTGAATACAAACATGAACACTGAAGCTTTCTTT
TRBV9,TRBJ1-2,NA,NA,CASSVGLAQDGYTF,TGTGCCAGCAGCGTAGGGCTGGCGCAGGATGGCTACACCTTC
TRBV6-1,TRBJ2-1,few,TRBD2,CATYRTSGNNEQFF,TGTGCCACCTACCGGACTAGCGGGAACAATGAGCAGTTCTTC
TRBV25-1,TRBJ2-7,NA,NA,CASSTQGISEQYF,TGTGCCAGCAGTACTCAGGGGATCAGCGAGCAGTACTTC
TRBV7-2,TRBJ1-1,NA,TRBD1,CASSSFTGGVGEAFF,TGTGCCAGCAGCTCATTTACAGGGGGCGTGGGTGAAGCTTTCTTT
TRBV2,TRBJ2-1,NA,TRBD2,CASSRREGRQFF,TGTGCCAGCAGTAGACGGGAGGGCCGGCAGTTCTTC
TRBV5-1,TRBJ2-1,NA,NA,CASSLAPPQYNEQFF,TGCGCCAGCAGCTTGGCTCCCCCACAGTACAATGAGCAGTTCTTC
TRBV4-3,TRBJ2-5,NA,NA,CASSQARAAIQETQYF,TGCGCCAGCAGCCAAGCCCGAGCGGCAATCCAAGAGACCCAGTACTTC
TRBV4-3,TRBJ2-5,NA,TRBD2,CASSQNLAGVQETQYF,TGCGCCAGCAGCCAAAATCTAGCGGGAGTCCAAGAGACCCAGTACTTC
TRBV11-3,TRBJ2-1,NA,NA,CASSYDLQRNEQFF,TGTGCCAGCAGCTACGACCTACAGCGGAATGAGCAGTTCTTC
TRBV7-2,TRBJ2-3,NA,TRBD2,CASSLGLAGTDTQYF,TGTGCCAGCAGCTTAGGACTAGCGGGGACAGATACGCAGTATTTT
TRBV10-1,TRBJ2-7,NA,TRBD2,CASSRLAGGPGYEQYF,TGCGCCAGCAGTAGACTAGCGGGAGGGCCAGGGTACGAGCAGTACTTC
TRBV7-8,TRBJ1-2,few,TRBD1,CASSLTGQAYGYTF,TGTGCCAGCAGCTTAACCGGACAGGCCTATGGCTACACCTTC
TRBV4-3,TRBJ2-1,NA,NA,CASSQGPANYDEQFF,TGCGCCAGCAGCCAAGGGCCAGCGAACTACGATGAGCAGTTCTTC
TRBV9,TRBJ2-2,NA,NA,CASSVDIGELFF,TGTGCCAGCAGCGTAGATATCGGGGAGCTGTTTTTT
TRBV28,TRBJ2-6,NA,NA,CAREAGANVLTF,TGTGCCAGGGAGGCTGGGGCCAACGTCCTGACTTTC
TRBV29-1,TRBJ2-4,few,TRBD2,CSVVGGVTKNIQYF,TGCAGCGTCGTGGGGGGGGTAACCAAAAACATTCAGTACTTC
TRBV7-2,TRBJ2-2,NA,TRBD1,CASRPGQPTGELFF,TGTGCCAGCAGACCGGGACAGCCGACCGGGGAGCTGTTTTTT
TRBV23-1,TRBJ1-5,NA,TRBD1,CASSPRQGVHQPQHF,TGCGCCAGCAGTCCGAGGCAGGGGGTACATCAGCCCCAGCATTTT
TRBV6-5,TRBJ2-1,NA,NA,CASRSGTTDRNEQFF,TGTGCCAGCAGGTCCGGCACTACTGATCGGAATGAGCAGTTCTTC
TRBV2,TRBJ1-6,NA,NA,CASSEGGGAFSPLHF,TGTGCCAGCAGTGAAGGGGGGGGCGCTTTTTCACCCCTCCACTTT
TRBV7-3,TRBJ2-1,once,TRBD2,CASSLTLLGLAGGDNNEQFF,TGTGCCAGCAGCTTAACGCTTTTGGGACTAGCGGGGGGGGACAACAATGAGCAGTTCTTC
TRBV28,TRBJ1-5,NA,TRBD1,CASSSGQGGNQPQHF,TGTGCCAGCAGTTCGGGACAGGGGGGCAATCAGCCCCAGCATTTT
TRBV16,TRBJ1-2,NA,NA,CASSRDGPGYGYTF,TGTGCCAGCAGCCGTGACGGCCCAGGCTATGGCTACACCTTC
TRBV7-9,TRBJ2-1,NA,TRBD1,CASSLEQTGDRGQFF,TGTGCCAGCAGCTTAGAGCAGACAGGGGACAGGGGGCAGTTCTTC
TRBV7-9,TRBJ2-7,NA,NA,CSSSLSIYEQYF,TGTTCCAGCAGCTTATCAATCTACGAGCAGTACTTC
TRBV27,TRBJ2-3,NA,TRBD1,CASRGQGADTQYF,TGTGCCAGCAGAGGACAGGGCGCAGATACGCAGTATTTT